Sequencing of this T cell receptor (beta chain) was carried out in a study of T cell responses to AZD1222 COVID-19 vaccine. On this clone itself: The antigen is unknown.

The CDR3 sequence is 15 residues long. The germline V gene encodes CDR1 SGHRS and CDR2 YFSETQ. The V end lost 2 bases, the J end lost 5 bases, and 14 bases lay between the germline ends. Study-level findings and limits: The CD4 TCRs associated with vaccination extended across spike and predominated at 160-218 and 743-854. Donors, mostly white British, included more females; clonal diversity was possibly underestimated.

Sequencing used immunoSEQ multiplex PCR; TCRdb keeps in-frame clones, though not all of them. Of under 150,000 clones in the sample, under 95% are singletons; the top ten hold 4% to 6%. The TCR comes from an adult in good health. The source material was peripheral blood, sampled on day 0 of AZD1222 vaccination. The V and J genes are TRBV5-1 and TRBJ2-1; perhaps TRBD1 as D (6 bases). CDR3 bases: TGCGCCAGCAGCTTTACAGGGACGAACCACAATGAGCAGTTCTTC. It yields the protein CASSFTGTNHNEQFF.